The rows below give T cell receptor beta chains drawn from one sample of a study of blood T cell repertoires in COVID-19. Data came from immunoSEQ multiplex PCR; TCRdb stores just in-frame clones and leaves some out. The data hold about 140,000 clones, with under 85% observed a single time. The sample comprised PBMCs or T cells enriched from blood (not recorded which). These receptors all come from a woman between 18 and 29 years old who had been exposed to COVID-19. CDR3s include the opening cysteine and the closing phenylalanine or tryptophan. The order of the fields is clone size, J gene, V gene, D gene, CDR3 DNA, CDR3 protein. A D gene is named only where the DNA matches it firmly. Clone size, where shown, is once, few, many, or a class for clones that have expanded.

abundance: NA
j_gene: TRBJ1-1
v_gene: TRBV9
d_gene: TRBD1
CDR3nt: TGTGCCAGCAGCGGACAGGGGGCTTTGAACACTGAAGCTTTCTTT
CDR3aa: CASSGQGALNTEAFF

abundance: NA
j_gene: TRBJ2-3
v_gene: TRBV3-1/TRBV3-2
d_gene: TRBD1
CDR3nt: TGTGCCAGCAGCCCTTACCTGGGACAGGGGAAAACAGATACGCAGTATTTT
CDR3aa: CASSPYLGQGKTDTQYF

abundance: NA
j_gene: TRBJ1-4
v_gene: TRBV9
d_gene: TRBD1
CDR3nt: TGTGCCAGCAGCGCGTGGGACAGGGAGGAAAAACTGTTTTTT
CDR3aa: CASSAWDREEKLFF

abundance: NA
j_gene: TRBJ2-7
v_gene: TRBV5-1
d_gene: TRBD1
CDR3nt: TGCGCCAGCAGGGGACAGGGGCGAACCTACGAGCAGTACTTC
CDR3aa: CASRGQGRTYEQYF

abundance: NA
j_gene: TRBJ1-1
v_gene: TRBV5-1
d_gene: NA
CDR3nt: TGCGCCAGCAGCTTGGCACAGGGTACCGCCAACACTGAAGCTTTCTTT
CDR3aa: CASSLAQGTANTEAFF

abundance: NA
j_gene: TRBJ1-6
v_gene: TRBV19
d_gene: NA
CDR3nt: TGTGCCAGTAGTAATCCGGGTAATTCACCCCTCCACTTT
CDR3aa: CASSNPGNSPLHF

abundance: NA
j_gene: TRBJ2-1
v_gene: TRBV20-1
d_gene: TRBD2
CDR3nt: TGCAGCGCCGCCGGGACTAGCGAGCAGTTCTTC
CDR3aa: CSAAGTSEQFF

abundance: NA
j_gene: TRBJ2-2
v_gene: TRBV5-1
d_gene: NA
CDR3nt: TGCGCCAGCAGCCACAGTATCAGGGACACCGGGGAGCTGTTTTTT
CDR3aa: CASSHSIRDTGELFF

abundance: few
j_gene: TRBJ2-1
v_gene: TRBV20-1
d_gene: NA
CDR3nt: TGCAGTGCTGGACAGTACAATGAGCAGTTCTTC
CDR3aa: CSAGQYNEQFF

abundance: NA
j_gene: TRBJ2-7
v_gene: TRBV28
d_gene: TRBD2
CDR3nt: TGTGCCAGCAGTCTTAGCGGGAGGTGGCACGAGCAGTACTTC
CDR3aa: CASSLSGRWHEQYF

abundance: NA
j_gene: TRBJ1-1
v_gene: TRBV5-5
d_gene: NA
CDR3nt: TGTGCCAGCAGCTTGGCCCCGACTACTGAAGCTTTCTTT
CDR3aa: CASSLAPTTEAFF

abundance: NA
j_gene: TRBJ2-1
v_gene: TRBV9
d_gene: TRBD2
CDR3nt: TGTGCCACCAGGAAACTAGCGGACAATGAGCAGTTCTTC
CDR3aa: CATRKLADNEQFF

abundance: once
j_gene: TRBJ1-5
v_gene: TRBV6-5
d_gene: NA
CDR3nt: TGTGCCAGCACTCTTTCGGCAGGGGATCAGCCCCAGCATTTT
CDR3aa: CASTLSAGDQPQHF

abundance: NA
j_gene: TRBJ2-1
v_gene: TRBV30
d_gene: NA
CDR3nt: TGTGCCTGGAGTCCCTATCAGGCCGCGGGGCAGTTCTTC
CDR3aa: CAWSPYQAAGQFF

abundance: NA
j_gene: TRBJ1-2
v_gene: TRBV30
d_gene: NA
CDR3nt: TGTGCCTGTCCCCTTCTGGGGGAGGGCTATGGCTACACCTTC
CDR3aa: CACPLLGEGYGYTF

abundance: NA
j_gene: TRBJ2-5
v_gene: TRBV7-2
d_gene: NA
CDR3nt: TGTGCCAGCAGCTCTTTACCCCGGACAAGAACCATCCAAGAGACCCAGTACTTC
CDR3aa: CASSSLPRTRTIQETQYF

abundance: NA
j_gene: TRBJ2-5
v_gene: TRBV18
d_gene: NA
CDR3nt: TGTGCCAGCTCACCCCAGACAGGGAGGGAGACCCAGTACTTC
CDR3aa: CASSPQTGRETQYF

abundance: once
j_gene: TRBJ1-5
v_gene: TRBV30
d_gene: NA
CDR3nt: TGTGCCTGGAGTCTCTCGGGGATGCAGCCCCAGCATTTT
CDR3aa: CAWSLSGMQPQHF

abundance: NA
j_gene: TRBJ1-2
v_gene: TRBV18
d_gene: NA
CDR3nt: TGTGCCAGCTCACCACGGGGGGGAGACTATGGCTACACCTTC
CDR3aa: CASSPRGGDYGYTF

abundance: NA
j_gene: TRBJ2-6
v_gene: TRBV27
d_gene: NA
CDR3nt: TGTGCCAGCAGTCGCTCTGGGGCCAACGTCCTGACTTTC
CDR3aa: CASSRSGANVLTF

abundance: NA
j_gene: TRBJ1-5
v_gene: TRBV5-4
d_gene: NA
CDR3nt: TGTGCCAGCAGCTTGGATCAGGGTGAAGCCCAGCATTTT
CDR3aa: CASSLDQGEAQHF